The 7 T cell receptor beta chains in this list originate from one sample, sequenced in a study of T-cell memory formation after mild COVID-19. In TCRdb, the 5' RACE reads were re-called with MiXCR into one record per CDR3 protein. The sample lists under 600,000 distinct CDR3 sequences; about a fifth were seen once. Source material: PBMCs or a T cell subset sorted from them (not recorded which). The receptor set was obtained from an adult woman who had mild COVID-19 (a few samples of this study predate the infection). Cell type and time point are not known.

The rearrangement links TRBV2 to TRBJ2-7; the D gene is possibly TRBD2 (5 bases). CDR3 length equals 14 residues. Trimming stripped 5 bases from V and 3 bases from J, with 14 bases between. CDR1 is SNHLY and CDR2 is FYNNEI in the germline V gene. The DNA of the CDR3 is TGTGCCAGCAGTTCAGGACTCAATGACTACGAGCAGTACTTC. This translates into CASSSGLNDYEQYF.

Written as DNA, the CDR3 is TGCGCCAGCAGCTTGGCGCGACAGGAATACAATGAGCAGTTCTTC. It yields the protein CASSLARQEYNEQFF. This chain connects TRBV5-1 to TRBJ2-1; D possibly corresponds to TRBD1 (6 bases). V was cut by 0 bases and J by 4 bases, with 11 bases left in between. The CDR3 is 15 residues long. Germline V gene data show CDR1 as SGHRS and CDR2 as YFSETQ.

The chain is built from TRBV21-1 and TRBJ1-1. TRBV21-1 is noted as a pseudogene. The CDR3 has 15 amino acids. The CDR3 loop is CASSKGPRTDTEAFF. In DNA form, the CDR3 reads TGTGCCAGCAGCAAAGGGCCTCGGACCGACACTGAAGCTTTCTTT.

This chain uses TRBV15 with TRBJ2-3, with 10 bases lining up with TRBD1. The V gene's germline CDR1 is LNHNV and CDR2 YYDKDF (reference sequence). The CDR3 extends over 17 amino acids. V trimming: 0 bases; J trimming: 4 bases; junction bases outside the gene matches: 7. CDR3 amino acids: CATSRDLPGQGSDTQYF. In nucleotides, the CDR3 is TGTGCCACCAGCAGAGACCTTCCGGGACAGGGGTCAGATACGCAGTATTTT. Full variable domain (remainder filled in from reference TRBV15 and TRBJ2-3): DAMVIQNPRYQVTQFGKPVTLSCSQTLNHNVMYWYQQKSSQAPKLLFHYYDKDFNNEADTPDNFQSRRPNTSFCFLDIRSPGLGDTAMYLCATSRDLPGQGSDTQYFGPGTRLTVL.

The chain has TRBV29-1 and TRBJ2-3; 11 bases agree with TRBD1. This CDR3 comprises 15 residues. Germline CDR1 and CDR2: SQVTM and ANQGSEA. Trimming took 7 bases from V and 7 from J; bases not matched to a gene: 13. This CDR3 is CSADLDRGRLNTQYF. CDR3 DNA: TGCAGCGCAGATTTGGACAGGGGGCGGTTGAATACGCAGTATTTT.

The chain recombines TRBV3-1 with TRBJ2-3, with 8 bases aligning to TRBD1. V dropped 4 bases and J dropped 11; count of bases not matched to a gene: 8. Germline CDR1 is LGHDT and CDR2 is YNNKEL (reference sequence). This CDR3 contains 13 residues. The CDR3 coding sequence is TGTGCCAGCAGCCCCCTGAGGGACAGGAAGCAGTATTTT. It is translated as CASSPLRDRKQYF.

This clonotype was counted between two and nine times. The rearrangement uses TRBV20-1 and TRBJ2-5, with TRBD2 identical over 9 bases. V gave up 4 bases and J gave up 5 bases; unmatched junction bases: 14. The germline CDR1 and CDR2 sequences are DFQATT and SNEGSKA (reference sequence). CDR3 size: 16 residues. The DNA for the CDR3 is TGCAGTGCTATGTCTTCGACCAGCGCGGGAGGGGAGACCCAGTACTTC. The encoded protein is CSAMSSTSAGGETQYF.